This TCR beta chain was retrieved from a study of early T cells in non-severe SARS-CoV-2 infection. V shed 0 bases and J shed 0 bases, with 17 bases lying between them. Looked up from germline, CDR1 is SGHRS and CDR2 is YFSETQ. CDR3 length: 18 amino acids. This clonotype was counted a few times. TCRdb re-called the 5' RACE reads with MiXCR, one entry per CDR3 protein. The table shows tens of thousands of distinct CDR3 sequences, with under 9.5% occurring only once. The clonotype comes from an adult who was a healthcare worker with PCR-confirmed SARS-CoV-2 infection or an uninfected control (not recorded which). This chain links TRBV5-1 with TRBJ2-3; a weak D match, TRBD2 (6 bases). Material: whole blood. Here the CDR3 DNA reads TGCGCCAGCAGCTTGGCCCTAGCGATCTTCGCTAGCACAGATACGCAGTATTTT. It is translated as CASSLALAIFASTDTQYF.